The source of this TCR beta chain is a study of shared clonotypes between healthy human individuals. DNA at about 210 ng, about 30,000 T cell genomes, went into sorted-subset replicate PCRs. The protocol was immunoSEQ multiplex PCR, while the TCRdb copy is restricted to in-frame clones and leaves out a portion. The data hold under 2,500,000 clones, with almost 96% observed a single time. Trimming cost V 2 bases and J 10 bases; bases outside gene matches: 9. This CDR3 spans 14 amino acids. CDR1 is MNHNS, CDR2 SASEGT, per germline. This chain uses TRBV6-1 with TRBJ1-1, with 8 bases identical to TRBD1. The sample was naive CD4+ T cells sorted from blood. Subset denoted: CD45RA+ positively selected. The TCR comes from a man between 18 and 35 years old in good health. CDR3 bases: TGTGCCAGCAGTGAACAAAGGACAGGGATGGCAGCTTTCTTT. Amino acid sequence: CASSEQRTGMAAFF.